This T cell receptor (beta chain) was identified during a study of blood T cell repertoires in COVID-19. Study at large: Donors in the United States, Italy and Spain gave samples during acute or convalescent COVID-19. T cells, B-cell-depleted T cells, or PBMCs supplied cDNA or gDNA.

Germline CDR1 MNHEY, CDR2 SVGAGI. CDR3 length equals 15 residues. V dropped 7 bases and J dropped 2; count of bases not matched to a gene: 8. The method was immunoSEQ multiplex PCR; TCRdb's version includes in-frame clones alone and lacks a portion of them. The sample consists of roughly 100,000 clones, roughly four fifths of them appearing once. Specimen: peripheral blood. The chain employs TRBV6-5 and TRBJ2-1; 7 bases fit TRBD1. The source of this sequence is a woman in her 70s with acute or convalescent COVID-19. The DNA of the CDR3 is TGTGCCAGCACCTTTACAGGGGTCACCTACAATGAGCAGTTCTTC. It codes for CASTFTGVTYNEQFF.